The 2 T cell receptor beta chains below come from one sample, sequenced in a study of T cells in Graves' hyperthyroidism and ophthalmopathy. RNA transcripts gave rise to amplified TCR beta CDR3 regions. The HTBI primer set was used in a first-round RT-PCR of the TCR CDR3. TCRdb re-analysed the multiplex PCR reads in MiXCR, keeping a single row per CDR3 protein. This table holds hundreds of thousands of distinct CDR3 sequences, about a fifth found once. Material: blood. All receptors come from a man under 40 with Graves' ophthalmopathy.

This clonotype occurred many times. The chain links TRBV2 to TRBJ2-5; D may be TRBD2 (7 bases). This CDR3 contains 15 residues. Trimming shortened V by 7 bases and J by 5 bases, and 20 bases separated the two germline ends. CDR1 is SNHLY and CDR2 is FYNNEI in the germline V gene. The CDR3 reads CASTGLTGGQETQYF. For the CDR3, the DNA is TGTGCCAGCACGGGCTTGACGGGAGGACAGGAGACCCAGTACTTC.

V usage is TRBV28 and J usage is TRBJ2-7; 11 nucleotides match TRBD1. V was pared by 3 bases and J by 9 bases, with 7 bases of the junction left unmatched. The germline V gene has CDR1 MDHEN and CDR2 SYDVKM. The length of the CDR3 is 14 residues. The CDR3, as DNA: TGTGCCAGCAGTTTCGGGACAGGGGGAGGTAGGCAGTACTTC. Protein sequence: CASSFGTGGGRQYF.